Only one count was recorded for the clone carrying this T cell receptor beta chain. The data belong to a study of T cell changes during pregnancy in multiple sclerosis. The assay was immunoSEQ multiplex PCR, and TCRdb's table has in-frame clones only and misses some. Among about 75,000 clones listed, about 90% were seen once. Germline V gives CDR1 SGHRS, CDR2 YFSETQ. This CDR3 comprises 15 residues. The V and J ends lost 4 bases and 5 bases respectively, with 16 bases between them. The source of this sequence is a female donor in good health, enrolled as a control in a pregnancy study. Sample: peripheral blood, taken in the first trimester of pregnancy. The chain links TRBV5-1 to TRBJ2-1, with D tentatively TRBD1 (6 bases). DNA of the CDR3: TGCGCCAGCAGCCCGGCTGGACAGATAAACAATGAGCAGTTCTTC. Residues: CASSPAGQINNEQFF.